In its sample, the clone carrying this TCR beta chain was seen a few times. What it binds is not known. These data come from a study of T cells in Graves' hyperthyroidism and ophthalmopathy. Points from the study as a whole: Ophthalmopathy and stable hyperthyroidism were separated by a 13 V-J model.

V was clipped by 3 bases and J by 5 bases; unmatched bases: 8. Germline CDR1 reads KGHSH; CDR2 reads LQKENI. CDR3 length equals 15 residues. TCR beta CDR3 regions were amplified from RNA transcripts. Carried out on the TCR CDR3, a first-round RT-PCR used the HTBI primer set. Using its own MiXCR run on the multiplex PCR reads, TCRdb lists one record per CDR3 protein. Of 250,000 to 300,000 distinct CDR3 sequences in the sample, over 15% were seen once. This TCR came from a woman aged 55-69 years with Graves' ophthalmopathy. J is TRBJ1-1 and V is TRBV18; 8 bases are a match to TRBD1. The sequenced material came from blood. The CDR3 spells CASSPVQGARTEAFF. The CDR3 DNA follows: TGTGCCAGCTCACCCGTGCAGGGGGCACGGACTGAAGCTTTCTTT.